The clone carrying this T cell receptor (beta chain) was recorded only once. This CDR3 spans 15 amino acids. Germline CDR1 LGHNA, CDR2 YSLEER. Trimming cost V 5 bases and J 1 base; bases outside gene matches: 4. The entry originates in a study of blood T cell repertoires in COVID-19. Overall study: Sources were T cells, B-cell-depleted T cells, or PBMCs; the material itself was cDNA or gDNA.

Study processing details: Reference gene primer amplification gave nucleated cell count estimates. Using immunoSEQ multiplex PCR, the repertoire was profiled, and TCRdb retains in-frame clones only, with some absent. D and trimming were read from the DNA, whereas the V and J calls and clone size are those reported in that table. The sample includes about 73,000 clones, about 83% of them seen just once. Sequencing input: peripheral blood. V usage is TRBV4-3 and J usage is TRBJ2-1, with 8 bases lining up with TRBD2. This TCR was sampled from a man aged 50 or older with active COVID-19. The CDR3, as DNA: TGCGCCAGCAGCAGCGGGAGAGGGTCCTACAATGAGCAGTTCTTC. Amino acid sequence: CASSSGRGSYNEQFF.